The next 24 T cell receptor beta chains were all read from a single sample in a study of blood T cells in healthy people across ages. The use of a sample-barcoded 5' primer and a J-beta primer mix characterized a second PCR of roughly 6 to 12 cycles. TCRdb processed the 5' RACE reads anew with MiXCR; each CDR3 protein has one entry. Of about a million distinct CDR3 sequences listed, 45% to 50% are singletons. Sequencing used blood. All receptors come from a man aged 25 to 40 in good health.

This chain uses TRBV24-1 with TRBJ2-3; tentatively, D is TRBD2 (6 bases). CDR3 length equals 15 residues. V lost 4 bases and J lost 2, with 12 bases in between. The V gene's germline CDR1 is KGHDR and CDR2 SFDVKD. This CDR3 is CATSDGTRDTDTQYF. As DNA, the CDR3 is TGTGCCACCAGTGACGGGACTCGAGACACAGATACGCAGTATTTT.

The genes are TRBV2 and TRBJ2-5; the D is unclear. Germline-derived CDR1 and CDR2 are SNHLY and FYNNEI. This CDR3 spans 14 amino acids. V was shortened by 4 bases and J by 4 bases, with 13 bases between the two germline ends. CDR3 protein: CASSVIRTGETQYF. The CDR3 nucleotides read TGTGCCAGCAGTGTAATACGGACGGGAGAGACCCAGTACTTC.

This clonotype was detected a few times. V gene TRBV20-1 combines with J gene TRBJ2-1, with 9 positions matching TRBD1. CDR3 length equals 16 residues. CDR1 is DFQATT and CDR2 is SNEGSKA in the germline V gene (reference sequence). V shed 3 bases, J shed 2 bases, and the junction held 8 bases outside the gene matches. DNA for the CDR3: TGCAGTGCTAGGGATCCGGGACAGGGTGCCTACAATGAGCAGTTCTTC. Translating it yields CSARDPGQGAYNEQFF.

This clonotype was picked up a small number of times. The chain is built from TRBV15 and TRBJ2-5; the match to TRBD1 covers 9 bases. With the DNA end fitting TRBJ2-7 better, the J assignment may be wrong. The CDR3 contains 15 residues. The germline gives CDR1 LNHNV, CDR2 YYDKDF (reference sequence). The CDR3 DNA sequence: TGTGCCACCAGCAGAGATAGAGGACAGGGGTCCGAGCAGTACTTC. It is translated as CATSRDRGQGSEQYF.

V gene TRBV18 combines with J gene TRBJ1-2; maybe TRBD1 (6 bases). V was trimmed by 0 bases and J by 7 bases, leaving 15 bases between them. From germline, CDR1 is KGHSH and CDR2 LQKENI. This CDR3 is built from 15 residues. The CDR3 nucleotides are TGTGCCAGCTCACCACCGGCGCAGGGGAGTGGTGGCTACACCTTC. Translating gives CASSPPAQGSGGYTF.

This clonotype has only a few counts. V is TRBV7-2 and J is TRBJ2-7, with D possibly matching TRBD1 (6 bases). This CDR3 has 14 residues. Germline assignment: CDR1 SGHTA and CDR2 FQGNSA. V was cut by 5 bases and J by 5 bases, with 16 bases left in between. The DNA of the CDR3 is TGTGCCAGCAGCGAGAGACAGGTCTGGGACGAGCAGTACTTC. This encodes CASSERQVWDEQYF.

The sample holds a few counts of this clonotype. The chain recombines TRBV29-1 with TRBJ2-1; no definite D call. Trimming removed 7 bases from V and 2 bases from J, with 12 bases in between. Germline values: CDR1 SQVTM, CDR2 ANQGSEA. The CDR3 loop spans 13 amino acids. This CDR3 is CSARQGAYNEQFF. In DNA, the CDR3 is TGCAGCGCTAGACAAGGAGCCTACAATGAGCAGTTCTTC.

The chain recombines TRBV2 with TRBJ2-3; TRBD2 might be the D (6 bases). Trimming shortened V by 5 bases and J by 4 bases, and 13 bases separated the two germline ends. Germline CDR1 and CDR2: SNHLY and FYNNEI. The CDR3 length is 14 residues. CDR3 amino acids: CASSPGLHPDTQYF. CDR3 nucleotides: TGTGCCAGCAGTCCGGGACTTCACCCAGATACGCAGTATTTT.

The table lists this clonotype with a count of one. The germline gene is not matched at one end of the junction; a read error may be the cause. This chain connects TRBV4-3 to TRBJ2-1; no clear D gene. The CDR3 runs to 13 residues. Germline loops: CDR1 LGHNA, CDR2 YSLEER. CDR3 sequence (DNA): TGCGCCAGCAGTCAAGATCTCTTAAATGAGCAGTTCTTC. Protein product: CASSQDLLNEQFF.

This chain uses TRBV24-1 with TRBJ2-6; 8 positions match TRBD2. This CDR3 contains 14 residues. Trimming removed 10 bases from V and 0 bases from J; junction bases left unmatched: 1. Looked up from germline, CDR1 is KGHDR and CDR2 is SFDVKD. CDR3 in DNA: TGTGCCACGGCGGGGGGCTCTGGGGCCAACGTCCTGACTTTC. Translating gives CATAGGSGANVLTF.

This clonotype was counted ten times or more. The chain links TRBV7-9 to TRBJ2-3; no firm D call. In germline, CDR1 is SEHNR, CDR2 FQNEAQ (reference sequence). V was trimmed by 7 bases and J by 0 bases, leaving 8 bases between them. This CDR3 is 13 amino acids long. CDR3 protein: CASMGSSTDTQYF. The DNA for the CDR3 is TGTGCCAGCATGGGGTCTAGCACAGATACGCAGTATTTT.

The J gene is TRBJ2-7, the V gene TRBV10-3; 7 bases align to TRBD2. The CDR3 spans 17 residues. The germline V gene encodes CDR1 ENHRY and CDR2 SYGVKD. The V segment lost 0 bases and the J segment 4 bases; nucleotides outside the gene matches: 12. CDR3 region: CAISESRGGMSPYEQYF. For the CDR3, the DNA is TGTGCCATCAGTGAGTCGAGGGGAGGGATGAGTCCATACGAGCAGTACTTC.

This clonotype was seen only a few times. This sequence joins TRBV7-2 and TRBJ2-1; D perhaps matches TRBD2 (6 bases). The CDR3 is 14 amino acids. V was clipped by 5 bases and J by 4 bases, with 12 bases between them. CDR1 and CDR2 from the germline V gene are SGHTA and FQGNSA. Written as DNA, the CDR3 is TGTGCCAGCAGCGGCGCGGGGACTTACAATGAGCAGTTCTTC. Translating gives CASSGAGTYNEQFF.

The chain has TRBV7-2 and TRBJ2-5; no firm D call. This CDR3 has 17 amino acids. Between the trimmed V and J ends, which lost 3 bases and 2 bases, there was a span of 19 bases. Germline-derived CDR1 and CDR2 are SGHTA and FQGNSA. The CDR3 here is CASSFSSTRTAQETQYF. CDR3 coding DNA: TGTGCCAGCAGCTTTTCTTCCACGAGGACCGCACAAGAGACCCAGTACTTC.

Regarding this clonotype: The junction does not match germline at one end; this may be a read error. The chain uses TRBV20-1 and TRBJ2-4; 10 positions match TRBD1. The J call may be in error: the DNA end matches TRBJ2-7 better. Germline CDR1 DFQATT, CDR2 SNEGSKA (reference sequence). The CDR3 has 15 residues. As DNA, the CDR3 is TGCGGTGCTAGTAATCCGGGACAGGGGTCCTACGAGCAGTACTTC. Translation gives CGASNPGQGSYEQYF.

The sample holds a few counts of this clonotype. The V gene is TRBV9, the J gene TRBJ2-7, with TRBD1 identical over 8 bases. Germline values: CDR1 SGDLS, CDR2 YYNGEE. The CDR3 is made up of 12 amino acids. Losses at the gene ends were 7 bases for V and 4 bases for J; bases not matched to a gene: 4. Written as DNA, the CDR3 is TGTGCCAGCGGGGGACAGGCGTACGAGCAGTACTTC. Translating gives CASGGQAYEQYF.

The genes are TRBV28 and TRBJ2-7; D is possibly TRBD1 (6 bases). Per the germline V gene, CDR1 is MDHEN and CDR2 is SYDVKM. CDR3 size: 17 residues. Trimming took 4 bases from V and 3 from J, leaving 22 bases between them. DNA of the CDR3: TGTGCCAGCAGTTATCCGCGCGACAGGAGCACTGTCTACGAGCAGTACTTC. Protein: CASSYPRDRSTVYEQYF.

As concerns this clonotype: Relative to the germline gene, one junction end is altered; a read error may explain this. V and J are TRBV7-9 and TRBJ2-1; TRBD2 agrees at 8 bases. CDR3 length: 12 amino acids. Germline loops: CDR1 SEHNR, CDR2 FQNEAQ (reference sequence). CDR3 loop: CAGSSGLAEQFF. CDR3 DNA: TGTGCCGGCAGCTCTGGACTAGCCGAGCAGTTCTTC.

This chain links TRBV7-9 with TRBJ2-5; the match to TRBD2 covers 12 bases. Germline CDR1 reads SEHNR; CDR2 reads FQNEAQ (reference sequence). J gave up 1 base and V 3 bases, and 3 bases lay outside the gene matches. CDR3 length: 16 amino acids. CDR3 coding DNA: TGTGCCAGCAGCTTGACTAGCGGGGGCCTCCAAGAGACCCAGTACTTC. The encoded protein is CASSLTSGGLQETQYF.

This clonotype was detected only a few times. J is TRBJ2-1 and V is TRBV20-1; a possible D gene is TRBD2 (6 bases). Per the germline V gene, CDR1 is DFQATT and CDR2 is SNEGSKA (reference sequence). This CDR3 region has 15 residues. Trimming pared 2 bases from V and 1 base from J, leaving 12 bases between. CDR3 DNA sequence: TGCAGTGCTAGACCGACTAGTGAATCCTACAATGAGCAGTTCTTC. This sequence encodes CSARPTSESYNEQFF.

This chain uses TRBV20-1 with TRBJ2-7; D unresolved. The CDR3 spans 12 residues. V shed 1 base and J shed 6 bases, with 10 bases lying between them. From germline, CDR1 is DFQATT and CDR2 SNEGSKA (reference sequence). CDR3 in amino acids: CSARGDGREQYF. The DNA of the CDR3 is TGCAGTGCTAGAGGAGACGGTCGCGAGCAGTACTTC.

This clonotype was seen a few times. This sequence joins TRBV7-9 and TRBJ2-5; TRBD1 matches 7 bases. J was trimmed by 5 bases and V by 5 bases; bases with no gene match: 20. From germline, CDR1 is SEHNR and CDR2 FQNEAQ (reference sequence). The CDR3 runs 18 residues. CDR3 in DNA: TGTGCCAGCAGCGCTGGTAGGAGCAGGGGGACAGTTTTGGAGACCCAGTACTTC. Protein: CASSAGRSRGTVLETQYF.

The V call is TRBV5-1, the J call TRBJ1-2; TRBD1 matches 10 bases. Germline V gives CDR1 SGHRS, CDR2 YFSETQ. Trimming at V came to 2 bases and at J to 8 bases, leaving 12 bases not matched to a gene. This CDR3 region has 16 residues. The CDR3 DNA reads as TGCGCCAGCAGCTTTCCCTGGGACAGGGGACGGGGAGGCTACACCTTC. Translated, it gives CASSFPWDRGRGGYTF.

V usage is TRBV5-1 and J usage is TRBJ2-5; maybe TRBD2 (6 bases). Germline CDR1 SGHRS, CDR2 YFSETQ. Trimming removed 4 bases at V and 1 base at J, with 11 bases between. This CDR3 has 14 amino acids. CDR3 sequence: CASSATSTQETQYF. The CDR3 DNA reads as TGCGCCAGCAGCGCAACTAGCACCCAAGAGACCCAGTACTTC. The full variable domain, rest sourced from reference TRBV5-1 and TRBJ2-5, is KAGVTQTPRYLIKTRGQQVTLSCSPISGHRSVSWYQQTPGQGLQFLFEYFSETQRNKGNFPGRFSGRQFSNSRSEMNVSTLELGDSALYLCASSATSTQETQYFGPGTRLLVL.